This T cell receptor beta chain came from a study of shared clonotypes between healthy human individuals. CD4+ cells were split into CD45RA+ naive and CD45RA-negative memory subsets. From germline, CDR1 is MDHEN and CDR2 SYDVKM. CDR3 length equals 14 residues. V shed 3 bases, J shed 6 bases, and the junction held 8 bases outside the gene matches. Only in-frame clones appear in the TCRdb table, and some are missing; sequencing was by immunoSEQ multiplex PCR. The sample has some 1.1 million clones, roughly 80% seen once. This TCR came from a man aged 18 to 30 in good health. Some clones in this sample may be carry-over from other donors' samples. The V and J genes are TRBV28 and TRBJ2-7; 7 bases fit TRBD2. The specimen sequenced was memory CD4+ T cells from PBMCs. Subset here: CD45RA-negative fraction. The CDR3 is CASSFGGSVAEQYF. The CDR3, as DNA: TGTGCCAGCAGTTTCGGCGGGAGTGTTGCCGAGCAGTACTTC.